The present entry profiles one T cell receptor (beta chain) with its context. The sample is drawn from a study of blood T cell repertoires in COVID-19. This CDR3 has 13 amino acids. V was shortened by 6 bases and J by 2 bases, with 10 bases between the two germline ends. The germline V gene has CDR1 SNHLY and CDR2 FYNNEI. Study processing details: Amplification from reference gene primers served as the basis for estimated nucleated cell counts. The data were produced by immunoSEQ multiplex PCR, yet TCRdb's version contains in-frame clones alone and is incomplete. Clonal size and the V and J genes are those of that table, whereas D and trimming came from the DNA. The sample holds 190,000 or so clones, just under 90% seen once.

The origin of this receptor is a man aged 25 to 40 who had recovered from COVID-19. The sample consisted of PBMCs or T cells enriched from blood (not recorded which). V usage is TRBV2 and J usage is TRBJ2-5; D is possibly TRBD1 (7 bases). This chain's CDR3 is CASRQGTQETQYF. In DNA form, the CDR3 reads TGTGCCAGCAGACAGGGGACTCAAGAGACCCAGTACTTC.